Listed below are T cell receptor beta chains from one sample, sequenced in a study of CD8+ T cells in alopecia areata. Profiling relied on immunoSEQ multiplex PCR, and the TCRdb table lists in-frame clones only, not all of them. The sample has some 150,000 clones, roughly four fifths seen once; the top ten hold around 25%. The source material was CD8+ T cells sorted from blood, sampled at week 4, from a patient treated with tofacitinib. All receptors come from a human donor with alopecia areata. The CDR3 runs from the conserved cysteine through the conserved F or W. A D gene is named only where the DNA matches it firmly. Clone size is given for some rows only: seen once, a few or many times, or a class if the clone is expanded.

TRBJ2-7,-,TRBV29-1,TRBD1,CSVENGQGTDYEQYF,TGCAGCGTTGAAAACGGACAGGGAACCGACTACGAGCAGTACTTC
TRBJ2-5,once,TRBV27,TRBD2,CASTRAGGLETQYF,TGTGCCAGCACAAGAGCGGGGGGCTTAGAGACCCAGTACTTC
TRBJ2-5,-,TRBV25-1,-,CASSEPGDIGRKKETQYF,TGTGCCAGCAGTGAGCCGGGGGACATCGGACGGAAGAAAGAGACCCAGTACTTC
TRBJ2-7,-,TRBV7-8,TRBD1,CASSFEGAVGYEQYF,TGTGCCAGCAGCTTTGAGGGGGCGGTTGGCTACGAGCAGTACTTC
TRBJ2-5,-,TRBV27,-,CASSPGVEGGEQYF,TGTGCCAGCAGTCCCGGGGTGGAGGGGGGGGAGCAGTACTTC
TRBJ1-2,-,TRBV5-4,-,CASSLAWEGDYGYTF,TGTGCCAGCAGCTTGGCCTGGGAGGGGGACTATGGCTACACCTTC
TRBJ2-5,-,TRBV7-2,TRBD1,CASSLRLTGGGETQYF,TGTGCCAGCAGCTTAAGGTTAACAGGGGGAGGAGAGACCCAGTACTTC
TRBJ2-5,-,TRBV27,-,CASSLFLGSQETQYF,TGTGCCAGCAGTTTGTTCTTGGGGTCTCAAGAGACCCAGTACTTC
TRBJ2-5,-,TRBV7-6,-,CASSSPWGRETQYF,TGTGCCAGCAGCTCCCCTTGGGGGCGGGAGACCCAGTACTTC
TRBJ2-7,once,TRBV7-6,-,CASSLARGRSYEQYF,TGTGCCAGCAGCCTAGCGCGAGGGCGATCCTACGAGCAGTACTTC
TRBJ2-7,-,TRBV6-7,-,CASSYDRAREKPYEQYF,TGTGCCAGCAGTTACGACCGTGCCAGGGAAAAGCCCTACGAGCAGTACTTC
TRBJ2-3,-,TRBV13,TRBD2,CASSPERGPYTDTQYF,TGTGCCAGCAGCCCGGAGCGGGGACCATACACAGATACGCAGTATTTT
TRBJ1-1,-,TRBV7-2,-,CASSEGRRFVPAGAFF,TGTGCCAGCAGCGAAGGCCGCCGATTCGTCCCTGCAGGAGCTTTCTTT
TRBJ2-1,-,TRBV6-5,TRBD1,CASSPRTGYNEQFF,TGTGCCAGCAGTCCCAGGACAGGTTACAATGAGCAGTTCTTC
TRBJ2-1,-,TRBV4-2,-,CASSQEFQYNEQFF,TGTGCCAGCAGCCAAGAGTTCCAGTACAATGAGCAGTTCTTC
TRBJ2-5,-,TRBV2,TRBD1,CASQTSTGYGETQYF,TGTGCCAGCCAGACATCGACAGGGTACGGGGAGACCCAGTACTTC
TRBJ2-3,-,TRBV4-2,TRBD2,CASSQDPLLLATSTDTQYF,TGTGCCAGCAGCCAAGACCCCCTCCTACTAGCGACGAGCACAGATACGCAGTATTTT
TRBJ2-7,-,TRBV19,-,CASSSLEGEEQYF,TGTGCCAGTAGTAGTCTCGAGGGAGAGGAGCAGTACTTC
TRBJ2-1,once,TRBV11-2,-,CASSLSDYNEQFF,TGTGCCAGCAGCTTATCGGACTACAATGAGCAGTTCTTC
TRBJ2-7,-,TRBV5-1,-,CASSWGADNEQYF,TGCGCCAGCAGCTGGGGCGCGGACAACGAGCAGTACTTC
TRBJ1-1,-,TRBV7-6,-,CASSSEVDTEAFF,TGTGCCAGCAGCTCTGAGGTGGACACTGAAGCTTTCTTT
TRBJ2-1,-,TRBV13,TRBD2,CASSGTSQRGGTNEQFF,TGTGCCAGCAGCGGCACTTCTCAGCGGGGGGGAACCAATGAGCAGTTCTTC
TRBJ2-7,-,TRBV27,-,CASSLSGNSYEQYF,TGTGCCAGCAGTTTATCGGGCAACTCCTACGAGCAGTACTTC
TRBJ2-3,-,TRBV7-9,-,CASSPEVGPDTDTQYF,TGTGCCAGCAGCCCTGAAGTAGGACCCGACACAGATACGCAGTATTTT
TRBJ1-2,-,TRBV6-5,-,CASSSRGFNYGYTF,TGTGCCAGCAGTAGTCGGGGGTTTAACTATGGCTACACCTTC
TRBJ1-2,-,TRBV5-1,-,CASSLSGIGYGYTF,TGCGCCAGCAGCTTGAGTGGGATAGGCTATGGCTACACCTTC
TRBJ1-1,-,TRBV4-1,-,CASSQVVGADTEAFF,TGCGCCAGCAGCCAAGTGGTGGGGGCGGACACTGAAGCTTTCTTT
TRBJ2-1,-,TRBV7-2,TRBD2,CASSLELAGADEQFF,TGTGCCAGCAGCTTAGAACTAGCGGGGGCCGATGAGCAGTTCTTC
TRBJ1-5,once,TRBV27,TRBD1,CASSLGGQGGNQPQHF,TGTGCCAGCAGTTTGGGAGGACAGGGAGGCAATCAGCCCCAGCATTTT
TRBJ2-7,once,TRBV4-3,-,CASSHRKSEQYF,TGCGCCAGCAGCCATAGGAAGTCTGAGCAGTACTTC
TRBJ2-1,-,TRBV5-1,-,CASSLYRDEQFF,TGCGCCAGCAGCTTGTACAGGGATGAGCAGTTCTTC
TRBJ2-7,few,TRBV6-5,-,CASSPGSLYEQYF,TGTGCCAGCAGCCCCGGGTCCTTATACGAGCAGTACTTC
TRBJ2-7,-,TRBV7-8,-,CASSLGSTYEQYF,TGTGCCAGCAGCTTGGGCAGTACCTACGAGCAGTACTTC
TRBJ2-3,once,TRBV7-8,TRBD2,CASSPLLRLAGGPDTQYF,TGTGCCAGCAGCCCCCTCCTTCGACTAGCGGGGGGGCCGGATACGCAGTATTTT
TRBJ2-3,-,TRBV5-1,TRBD1,CASTQLQGLDTQYF,TGCGCCAGCACCCAATTACAGGGGCTAGATACGCAGTATTTT
TRBJ1-3,-,TRBV11-2,-,CASSSTGNTIYF,TGTGCCAGCAGCTCAACTGGAAACACCATATATTTT
TRBJ2-2,-,TRBV29-1,-,CSVPTRFGELFF,TGCAGCGTACCAACTAGGTTCGGGGAGCTGTTTTTT
TRBJ2-1,-,TRBV2,-,CASSDTSHNEQFF,TGTGCCAGCAGTGACACTAGCCACAATGAGCAGTTCTTC
TRBJ1-1,once,TRBV29-1,-,CSVPDKAFF,TGCAGCGTCCCTGACAAAGCTTTCTTT
TRBJ1-1,-,TRBV27,-,CASRAGTGNTEAFF,TGTGCCAGCAGGGCCGGGACGGGGAACACTGAAGCTTTCTTT
TRBJ2-7,-,TRBV27,-,CASSSGGSYEQYF,TGTGCCAGCAGTTCGGGCGGATCCTACGAGCAGTACTTC
TRBJ2-5,-,TRBV9,TRBD2,CASSVASGAQETQYF,TGTGCCAGCAGCGTAGCCAGCGGGGCACAAGAGACCCAGTACTTC
TRBJ2-1,-,TRBV7-2,-,CASSLSAIIPDEQFF,TGTGCCAGCAGCTTGTCCGCTATTATTCCAGATGAGCAGTTCTTC
TRBJ2-5,-,TRBV11-3,-,CASSFNPGAVQETQYF,TGTGCCAGCAGCTTTAACCCCGGGGCCGTCCAAGAGACCCAGTACTTC
TRBJ2-7,-,TRBV7-8,TRBD1,CASSLAPPGQAGGNEQYF,TGTGCCAGCAGCTTAGCGCCCCCGGGACAGGCCGGAGGGAACGAGCAGTACTTC
TRBJ2-7,-,TRBV6-1,TRBD1,CASRTGVFSYEQYF,TGTGCCAGCAGGACAGGGGTCTTCTCCTACGAGCAGTACTTC
TRBJ2-1,-,TRBV6-4,-,CASSDAERWWNWEQFF,TGTGCCAGCAGTGACGCCGAACGGTGGTGGAACTGGGAGCAGTTCTTC
TRBJ2-7,-,TRBV6-6,TRBD1,CASKQGAVSYEQYF,TGTGCCAGTAAACAGGGGGCCGTTTCCTACGAGCAGTACTTC
TRBJ2-1,-,TRBV27,-,CASSERGGYNEQFF,TGTGCCAGCAGTGAGAGGGGGGGCTACAATGAGCAGTTCTTC
TRBJ2-5,once,TRBV7-2,TRBD2,CASSTAGGYETQYF,TGTGCCAGCAGCACCGCGGGAGGTTACGAGACCCAGTACTTC